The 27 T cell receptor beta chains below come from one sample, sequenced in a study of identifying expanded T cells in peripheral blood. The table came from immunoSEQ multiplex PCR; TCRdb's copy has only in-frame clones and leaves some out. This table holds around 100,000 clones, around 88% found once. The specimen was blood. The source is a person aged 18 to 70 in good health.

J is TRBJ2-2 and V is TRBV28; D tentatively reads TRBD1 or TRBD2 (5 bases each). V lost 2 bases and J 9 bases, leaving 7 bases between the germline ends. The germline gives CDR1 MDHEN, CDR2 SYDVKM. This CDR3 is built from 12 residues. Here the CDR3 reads CASSLEGRELFF. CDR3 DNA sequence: TGTGCCAGCAGTTTAGAGGGGCGGGAGCTGTTTTTT.

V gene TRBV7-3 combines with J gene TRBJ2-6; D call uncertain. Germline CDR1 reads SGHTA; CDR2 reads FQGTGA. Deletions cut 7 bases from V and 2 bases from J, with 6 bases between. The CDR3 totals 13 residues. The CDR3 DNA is TGTGCCAGCACCCAGCCTGGGGCCAACGTCCTGACTTTC. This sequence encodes CASTQPGANVLTF.

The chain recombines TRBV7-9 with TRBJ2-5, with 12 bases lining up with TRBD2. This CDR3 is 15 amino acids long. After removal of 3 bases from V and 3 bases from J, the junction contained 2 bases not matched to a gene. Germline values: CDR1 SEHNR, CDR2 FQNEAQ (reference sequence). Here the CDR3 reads CASSLSSGGEETQYF. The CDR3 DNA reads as TGTGCCAGCAGCTTGTCTAGCGGGGGGGAAGAGACCCAGTACTTC. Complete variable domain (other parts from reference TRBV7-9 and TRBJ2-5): DTGVSQNPRHKITKRGQNVTFRCDPISEHNRLYWYRQTLGQGPEFLTYFQNEAQLEKSRLLSDRFSAERPKGSFSTLEIQRTEQGDSAMYLCASSLSSGGEETQYFGPGTRLLVL.

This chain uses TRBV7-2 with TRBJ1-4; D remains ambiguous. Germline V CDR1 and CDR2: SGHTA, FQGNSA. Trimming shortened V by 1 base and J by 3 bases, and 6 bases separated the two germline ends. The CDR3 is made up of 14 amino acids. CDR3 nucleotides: TGTGCCAGCAGCTTAGGCGGATCTAATGAAAAACTGTTTTTT. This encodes CASSLGGSNEKLFF.

In DNA form, the CDR3 reads TGTGCCAGTAGTATAATCTCGGCTAGCGGGAGTTTTTATGAGCAGTTCTTC. Translating it yields CASSIISASGSFYEQFF. The V gene is TRBV19, the J gene TRBJ2-1; TRBD2 matches 10 bases. CDR1 and CDR2 (germline): LNHDA, SQIVND (reference sequence). The CDR3 totals 17 residues. V dropped 2 bases and J dropped 8; count of bases not matched to a gene: 12.

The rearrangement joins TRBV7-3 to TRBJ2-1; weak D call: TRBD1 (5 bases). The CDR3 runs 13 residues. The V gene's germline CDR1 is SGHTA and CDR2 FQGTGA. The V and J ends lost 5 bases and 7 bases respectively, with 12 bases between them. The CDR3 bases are TGTGCCAGCAGCCTCAGGGCAGGGAATGAGCAGTTCTTC. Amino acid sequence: CASSLRAGNEQFF.

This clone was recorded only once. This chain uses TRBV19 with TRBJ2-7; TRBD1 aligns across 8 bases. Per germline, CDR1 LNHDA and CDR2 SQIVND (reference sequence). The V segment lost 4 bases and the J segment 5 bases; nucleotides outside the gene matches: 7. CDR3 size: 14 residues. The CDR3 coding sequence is TGTGCCAGTAGTAGTGGACAGGGTGCCGACGAGCAGTACTTC. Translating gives CASSSGQGADEQYF.

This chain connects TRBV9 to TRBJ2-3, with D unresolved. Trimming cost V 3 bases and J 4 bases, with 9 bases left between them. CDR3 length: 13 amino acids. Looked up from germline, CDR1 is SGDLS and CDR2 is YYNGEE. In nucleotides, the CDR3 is TGTGCCAGCAGCGGCCCTAGAGCAGATACGCAGTATTTT. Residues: CASSGPRADTQYF.

The CDR3 reads CAVQNSESSYNEQFF. Here the CDR3 DNA reads TGTGCCGTCCAAAATAGCGAAAGCTCCTACAATGAGCAGTTCTTC. J is TRBJ2-1 and V is TRBV6-5, with D tentatively TRBD2 (5 bases). Germline assignment: CDR1 MNHEY and CDR2 SVGAGI. The CDR3 length is 15 residues. Trimming pared 11 bases from V and 0 bases from J, leaving 17 bases between.

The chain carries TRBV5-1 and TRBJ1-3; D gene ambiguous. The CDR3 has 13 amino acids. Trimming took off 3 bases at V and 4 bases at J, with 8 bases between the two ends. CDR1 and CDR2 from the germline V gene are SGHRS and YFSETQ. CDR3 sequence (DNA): TGCGCCAGCAGCTCATACTCCGGAAACACCATATATTTT. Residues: CASSSYSGNTIYF.

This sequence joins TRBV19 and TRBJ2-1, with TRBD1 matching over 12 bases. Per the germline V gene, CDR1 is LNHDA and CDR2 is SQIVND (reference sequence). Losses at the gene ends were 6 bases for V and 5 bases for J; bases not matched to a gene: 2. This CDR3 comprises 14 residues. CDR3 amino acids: CASSRDRGHNEQFF. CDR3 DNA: TGTGCCAGTAGCCGGGACAGGGGGCACAATGAGCAGTTCTTC.

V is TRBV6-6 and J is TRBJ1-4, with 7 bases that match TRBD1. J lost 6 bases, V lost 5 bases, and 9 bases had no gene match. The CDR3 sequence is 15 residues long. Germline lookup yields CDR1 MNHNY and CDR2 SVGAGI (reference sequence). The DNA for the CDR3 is TGTGCCAGCAGTCCCCGAAAGGGGGCGTATGAAAAACTGTTTTTT. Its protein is CASSPRKGAYEKLFF.

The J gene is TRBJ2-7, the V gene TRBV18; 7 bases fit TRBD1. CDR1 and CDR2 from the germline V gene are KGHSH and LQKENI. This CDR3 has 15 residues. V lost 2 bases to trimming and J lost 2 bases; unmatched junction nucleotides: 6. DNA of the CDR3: TGTGCCAGCTCACCAGATGGGACAGATGCCTACGAGCAGTACTTC. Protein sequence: CASSPDGTDAYEQYF.

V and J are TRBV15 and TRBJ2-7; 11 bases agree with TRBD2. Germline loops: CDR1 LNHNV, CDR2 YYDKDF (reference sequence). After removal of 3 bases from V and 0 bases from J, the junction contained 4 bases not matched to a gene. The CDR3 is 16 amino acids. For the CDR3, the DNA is TGTGCCACCAGCAGGGGACTAGCGGCAAACTCCTACGAGCAGTACTTC. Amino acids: CATSRGLAANSYEQYF. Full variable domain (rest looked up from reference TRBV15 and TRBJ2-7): DAMVIQNPRYQVTQFGKPVTLSCSQTLNHNVMYWYQQKSSQAPKLLFHYYDKDFNNEADTPDNFQSRRPNTSFCFLDIRSPGLGDTAMYLCATSRGLAANSYEQYFGPGTRLTVT.

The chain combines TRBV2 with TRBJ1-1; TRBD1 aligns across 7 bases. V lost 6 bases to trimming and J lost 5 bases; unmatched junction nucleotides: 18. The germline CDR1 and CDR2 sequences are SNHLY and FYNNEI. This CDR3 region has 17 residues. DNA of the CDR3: TGTGCCAGCAGACAGGGGCGGGGAAACCCAACGAGGACTGAAGCTTTCTTT. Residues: CASRQGRGNPTRTEAFF.

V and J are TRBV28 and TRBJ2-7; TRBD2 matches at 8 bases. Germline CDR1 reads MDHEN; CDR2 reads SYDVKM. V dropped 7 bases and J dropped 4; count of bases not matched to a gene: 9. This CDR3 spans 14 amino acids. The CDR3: CASKKSGRVYEQYF. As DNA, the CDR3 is TGTGCCAGCAAGAAGAGCGGGAGAGTTTACGAGCAGTACTTC.

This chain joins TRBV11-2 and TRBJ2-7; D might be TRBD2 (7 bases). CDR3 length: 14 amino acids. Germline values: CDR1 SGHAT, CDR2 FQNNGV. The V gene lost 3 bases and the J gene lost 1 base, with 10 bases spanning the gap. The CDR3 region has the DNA TGTGCCAGCAGCTTCGGGGGGCTTTCCTACGAGCAGTACTTC. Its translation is CASSFGGLSYEQYF. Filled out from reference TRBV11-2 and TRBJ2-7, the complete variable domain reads EAGVAQSPRYKIIEKRQSVAFWCNPISGHATLYWYQQILGQGPKLLIQFQNNGVVDDSQLPKDRFSAERLKGVDSTLKIQPAKLEDSAVYLCASSFGGLSYEQYFGPGTRLTVT.

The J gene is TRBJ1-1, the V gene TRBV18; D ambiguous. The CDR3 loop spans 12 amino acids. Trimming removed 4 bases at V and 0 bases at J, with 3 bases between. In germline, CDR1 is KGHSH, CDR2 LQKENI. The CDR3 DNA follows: TGTGCCAGCTCACGGGTGAACACTGAAGCTTTCTTT. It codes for CASSRVNTEAFF.

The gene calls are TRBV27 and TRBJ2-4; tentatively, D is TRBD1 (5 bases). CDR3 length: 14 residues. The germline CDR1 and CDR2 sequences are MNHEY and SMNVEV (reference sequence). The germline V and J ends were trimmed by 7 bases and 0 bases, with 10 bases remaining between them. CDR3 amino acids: CASKLGVAKNIQYF. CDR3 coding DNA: TGTGCCAGCAAGTTAGGGGTAGCCAAAAACATTCAGTACTTC.

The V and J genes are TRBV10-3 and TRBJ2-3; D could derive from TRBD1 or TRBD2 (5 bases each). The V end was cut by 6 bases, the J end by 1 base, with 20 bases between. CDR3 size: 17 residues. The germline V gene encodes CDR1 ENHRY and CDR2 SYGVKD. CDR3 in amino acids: CAISSPGGSAGTDTQYF. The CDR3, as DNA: TGTGCCATCAGCTCCCCTGGGGGTAGCGCCGGCACAGATACGCAGTATTTT.

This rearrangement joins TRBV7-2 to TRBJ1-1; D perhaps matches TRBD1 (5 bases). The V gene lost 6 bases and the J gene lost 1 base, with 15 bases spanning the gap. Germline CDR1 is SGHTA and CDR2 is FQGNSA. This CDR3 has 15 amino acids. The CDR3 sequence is CASRSGSGGNTEAFF. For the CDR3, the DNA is TGTGCCAGCAGGTCGGGGAGTGGGGGGAACACTGAAGCTTTCTTT.

The CDR3: CASSAGLAQYF. In nucleotides, the CDR3 is TGTGCCAGCAGCGCGGGACTAGCCCAGTACTTC. The rearrangement joins TRBV7-2 to TRBJ2-5, with 8 bases matching TRBD2. Germline V gene sequence: CDR1 SGHTA, CDR2 FQGNSA. This CDR3 is 11 amino acids long. V trimming: 5 bases; J trimming: 9 bases; junction bases outside the gene matches: 2.

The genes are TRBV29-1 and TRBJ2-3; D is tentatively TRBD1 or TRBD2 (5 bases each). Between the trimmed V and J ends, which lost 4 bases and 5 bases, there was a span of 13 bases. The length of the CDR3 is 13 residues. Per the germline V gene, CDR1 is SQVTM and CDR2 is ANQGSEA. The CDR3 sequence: CSVAAGRGDTQYF. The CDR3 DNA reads TGCAGCGTTGCGGCAGGGAGAGGAGATACGCAGTATTTT.

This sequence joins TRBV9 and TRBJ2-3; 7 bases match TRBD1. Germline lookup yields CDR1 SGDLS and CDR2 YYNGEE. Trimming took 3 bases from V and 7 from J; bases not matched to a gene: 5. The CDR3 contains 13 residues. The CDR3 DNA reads TGTGCCAGCAGCGCACAGGGGACGAATACGCAGTATTTT. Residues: CASSAQGTNTQYF. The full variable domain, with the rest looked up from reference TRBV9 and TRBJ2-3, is DSGVTQTPKHLITATGQRVTLRCSPRSGDLSVYWYQQSLDQGLQFLIQYYNGEERAKGNILERFSAQQFPDLHSELNLSSLELGDSALYFCASSAQGTNTQYFGPGTRLTVL.

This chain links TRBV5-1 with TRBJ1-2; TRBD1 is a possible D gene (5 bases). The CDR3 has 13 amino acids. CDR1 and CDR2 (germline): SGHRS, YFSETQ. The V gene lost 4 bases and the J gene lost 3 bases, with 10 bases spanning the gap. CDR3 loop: CASSHRDDYGYTF. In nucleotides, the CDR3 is TGCGCCAGCAGCCACCGGGACGACTATGGCTACACCTTC.

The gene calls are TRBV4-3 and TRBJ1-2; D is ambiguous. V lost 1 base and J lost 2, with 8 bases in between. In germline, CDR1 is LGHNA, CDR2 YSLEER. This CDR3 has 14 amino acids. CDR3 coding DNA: TGCGCCAGCAGCCAAGGTGACAAGAACTATGGCTACACCTTC. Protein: CASSQGDKNYGYTF.

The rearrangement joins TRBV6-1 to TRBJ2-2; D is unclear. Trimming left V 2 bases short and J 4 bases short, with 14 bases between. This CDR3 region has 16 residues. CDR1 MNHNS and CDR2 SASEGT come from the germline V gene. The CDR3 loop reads CASSERVFSPTGELFF. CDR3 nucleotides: TGTGCCAGCAGTGAACGGGTTTTTTCCCCCACCGGGGAGCTGTTTTTT.